Following are 25 T cell receptor beta chains from one sample sequenced in a study of identical twins. MiXCR, run by TCRdb on the 5' RACE reads, gives a single entry per CDR3 protein. The sample holds 1.5 million to 2 million distinct CDR3 sequences; about 30% are singletons and the top ten take approximately 0.29%. The sequenced sample was cord blood. The receptors stem from a newborn girl in good health.

This clonotype is a singleton in its sample. The CDR3: CSAPGGWSYNEQYF. The CDR3 DNA is TGCAGTGCTCCGGGAGGGTGGTCCTACAATGAGCAGTACTTC. The rearrangement links TRBV20-1 to TRBJ2-1; the match to TRBD2 covers 8 bases. The last part of the DNA fits TRBJ2-7 better; the J call may be wrong. Germline V lookup: CDR1 DFQATT, CDR2 SNEGSKA (reference sequence). The CDR3 sequence is 14 residues long.

This clonotype was recorded a few times. This chain joins TRBV20-1 and TRBJ2-1; 9 nucleotides align to TRBD2. The J call may be incorrect, as the DNA end agrees better with TRBJ2-7. Germline CDR1 and CDR2: DFQATT and SNEGSKA (reference sequence). There are 15 residues in the CDR3. The CDR3 nucleotides are TGCAGTGCTATAACATTAGCGGGAGCCTACAATGAGCAGTACTTC. It encodes CSAITLAGAYNEQYF.

This chain links TRBV20-1 with TRBJ1-4, with D possibly being TRBD1 (6 bases). In germline, CDR1 is DFQATT, CDR2 SNEGSKA (reference sequence). There are 14 residues in the CDR3. V was pared by 1 base and J by 4 bases, with 10 bases between. CDR3 amino acids: CSARGGLSNEKLFF. In nucleotides, the CDR3 is TGCAGTGCTAGAGGGGGGCTGAGTAATGAAAAACTGTTTTTT.

V and J are TRBV20-1 and TRBJ2-3; weak D call: TRBD2 (6 bases). V was cut by 7 bases and J by 1 base, with 15 bases left in between. The CDR3 sequence is 14 residues long. Germline V gene lookup returns CDR1 DFQATT and CDR2 SNEGSKA (reference sequence). CDR3 loop: CSVHSGTGTDTQYF. In DNA form, the CDR3 reads TGCAGTGTTCATTCCGGGACTGGCACAGATACGCAGTATTTT.

This clonotype was recorded a few times. The genes are TRBV2 and TRBJ2-1; D gene uncertain. V was pared by 0 bases and J by 0 bases, with 6 bases between. Germline values: CDR1 SNHLY, CDR2 FYNNEI. This CDR3 region has 15 residues. CDR3 in DNA: TGTGCCAGCAGTGAAGCAGAGTCCTCCTACAATGAGCAGTTCTTC. It encodes CASSEAESSYNEQFF.

This clonotype was detected only a few times. V usage is TRBV25-1 and J usage is TRBJ2-7, with D perhaps matching TRBD1 (5 bases). This CDR3 contains 13 residues. V lost 4 bases and J lost 2, with 9 bases in between. CDR1 and CDR2 from the germline V gene are MGHDK and SYGVNS. CDR3 DNA: TGTGCCAGCAGTGTACGGACAACCTACGAGCAGTACTTC. Its protein product is CASSVRTTYEQYF.

The rearrangement links TRBV18 to TRBJ1-5, with D possibly being TRBD1 (5 bases). There are 15 residues in the CDR3. CDR1 is KGHSH and CDR2 is LQKENI in the germline V gene. Trimming cost V 6 bases and J 0 bases, with 12 bases left between them. CDR3 sequence reads: CASSTGTDSNQPQHF. DNA for the CDR3: TGTGCCAGCTCGACGGGGACGGATAGCAATCAGCCCCAGCATTTT. The variable domain in full, completed from reference TRBV18 and TRBJ1-5, reads NAGVMQNPRHLVRRRGQEARLRCSPMKGHSHVYWYRQLPEEGLKFMVYLQKENIIDESGMPKERFSAEFPKEGPSILRIQQVVRGDSAAYFCASSTGTDSNQPQHFGDGTRLSIL.

Points on this clonotype: With a much larger clone just one base away, this may be a read error. This chain uses TRBV29-1 with TRBJ2-1; 8 positions agree with TRBD1. From germline, CDR1 is SQVTM and CDR2 ANQGSEA. The CDR3 totals 15 residues. J gave up 8 bases and V 4 bases, and 13 bases lay outside the gene matches. CDR3 amino acids: CSVASPGGGFDEQFF. The CDR3 nucleotides read TGCAGCGTTGCATCCCCAGGGGGCGGGTTCGATGAGCAGTTCTTC.

Note on this clonotype: With a much larger clone just one base away, this may be a read error. The V and J genes are TRBV12-3 or TRBV12-4 and TRBJ2-5; 9 nucleotides line up with TRBD2. Losses at the gene ends were 6 bases for V and 11 bases for J; bases not matched to a gene: 7. CDR3 length: 12 residues. The CDR3 region is CASRTSGNEQYF. The CDR3 DNA reads as TGTGCCAGCAGGACTAGCGGCAATGAGCAGTACTTC.

CDR3 sequence (DNA): TGTGCCAGTAGTAACCCCAGGACAGCTCAAGAGACCCAGTACTTC. Residues: CASSNPRTAQETQYF. The chain couples TRBV19 to TRBJ2-5; a weak D match, TRBD1 (6 bases). The length of the CDR3 is 15 residues. CDR1 LNHDA and CDR2 SQIVND come from the germline V gene (reference sequence). The V gene lost 4 bases and the J gene lost 2 bases, with 14 bases spanning the gap.

This clonotype turned up a few times. The rearrangement joins TRBV6-1 to TRBJ1-5; 7 bases are shared with TRBD1. Germline trimming cut 6 bases from V and 4 bases from J; bases unmatched to any gene: 6. The CDR3 extends over 14 amino acids. Germline V gene sequence: CDR1 MNHNS, CDR2 SASEGT. This chain's CDR3 is CASRRTGPNQPQHF. In DNA, the CDR3 is TGTGCCAGCAGGAGGACAGGACCGAATCAGCCCCAGCATTTT.

Only a few counts were recorded for this clonotype. This chain uses TRBV12-3 or TRBV12-4 with TRBJ2-1; TRBD2 matches 9 bases. This CDR3 contains 14 residues. V lost 8 bases and J lost 0; bases outside the gene matches: 2. The CDR3 nucleotides read TGTGCCAGCGCGACTAGCGGCTCCTACAATGAGCAGTTCTTC. Protein: CASATSGSYNEQFF.

The CDR3 DNA sequence: TGTGCCACCGGGGGTACTAGCACAGATACGCAGTATTTT. This sequence encodes CATGGTSTDTQYF. This chain links TRBV10-3 with TRBJ2-3, with a weak D call TRBD2 (6 bases). This CDR3 spans 13 amino acids. CDR1 and CDR2 from the germline V gene are ENHRY and SYGVKD. V was clipped by 10 bases and J by 0 bases, with 11 bases between them.

This clonotype was picked up a small number of times. The J gene is TRBJ2-5, the V gene TRBV10-3; 12 bases fit TRBD1. The J call may be wrong; the DNA end is better matched by TRBJ2-7. There are 16 residues in the CDR3. CDR1 is ENHRY and CDR2 is SYGVKD in the germline V gene. The CDR3 here is CAIGPRGTGGPYEQYF. The CDR3 DNA reads as TGTGCCATCGGACCACGGGGGACAGGGGGCCCTTACGAGCAGTACTTC.

The rearrangement joins TRBV14 to TRBJ2-7; 8 nucleotides agree with TRBD2. Unmatched junction bases numbered 6, after V lost 4 bases and J lost 1 base. From germline, CDR1 is SGHDN and CDR2 FVKESK. This CDR3 comprises 15 residues. CDR3 loop: CASSPLAAASYEQYF. CDR3 sequence (DNA): TGTGCCAGCAGCCCACTAGCGGCCGCTTCCTACGAGCAGTACTTC.

The chain couples TRBV10-1 to TRBJ2-1; 8 bases match TRBD1. This CDR3 has 15 residues. The V segment lost 3 bases and the J segment 3 bases; nucleotides outside the gene matches: 4. Germline loops: CDR1 WNHNN, CDR2 SYGVQD (reference sequence). CDR3 loop: CASSDQGAIYNEQFF. As DNA, the CDR3 is TGCGCCAGCAGTGATCAGGGGGCTATCTACAATGAGCAGTTCTTC.

The chain recombines TRBV12-3 or TRBV12-4 with TRBJ2-1; 9 positions agree with TRBD1. The length of the CDR3 is 12 residues. Trimming removed 8 bases from V and 15 bases from J; junction bases left unmatched: 11. The CDR3 is CASGLMDRGRFF. Here the CDR3 DNA reads TGTGCCAGCGGTCTCATGGACAGGGGTCGGTTCTTC.

The V gene is TRBV10-3, the J gene TRBJ2-7, with unresolved D. The CDR3 consists of 14 residues. Germline CDR1 and CDR2: ENHRY and SYGVKD. V lost 4 bases and J lost 7, with 17 bases in between. CDR3 residues: CAISAGSSYNEQYF. CDR3 DNA sequence: TGTGCCATCAGTGCGGGTAGCTCCTACAATGAGCAGTACTTC.

The rearrangement links TRBV7-8 to TRBJ2-1; a weak D match, TRBD2 (6 bases). Trimming pared 5 bases from V and 1 base from J, leaving 18 bases between. Germline CDR1 SGHVS, CDR2 FQNEAQ. The CDR3 has 17 amino acids. The CDR3 nucleotides read TGTGCCAGCAGCGTAGGTAGGGCAGGGAGGTCCTACAATGAGCAGTTCTTC. It codes for CASSVGRAGRSYNEQFF.

This clonotype came up a few times. The chain combines TRBV10-3 with TRBJ2-2, with 8 bases identical to TRBD1. Germline V gene data show CDR1 as ENHRY and CDR2 as SYGVKD. There are 15 residues in the CDR3. With 4 bases clipped from V and 4 bases from J, the junction kept 5 bases outside the gene matches. The CDR3 DNA reads TGTGCCATCAGTGCGGACAGGGAAAGCACCGGGGAGCTGTTTTTT. Encoded protein: CAISADRESTGELFF.

This clonotype was detected a few times. J is TRBJ1-1 and V is TRBV15, with D unresolved. Germline lookup yields CDR1 LNHNV and CDR2 YYDKDF (reference sequence). Trimming cost V 1 base and J 1 base, with 13 bases left between them. This CDR3 region has 16 residues. The CDR3 sequence: CATSRGHPVGNTEAFF. The CDR3 DNA is TGTGCCACCAGCAGAGGTCATCCGGTCGGGAACACTGAAGCTTTCTTT. Drawing the rest from reference TRBV15 and TRBJ1-1, the complete variable domain is DAMVIQNPRYQVTQFGKPVTLSCSQTLNHNVMYWYQQKSSQAPKLLFHYYDKDFNNEADTPDNFQSRRPNTSFCFLDIRSPGLGDTAMYLCATSRGHPVGNTEAFFGQGTRLTVV.

The chain joins TRBV28 to TRBJ2-2, with TRBD1 as a possible D gene (6 bases). The CDR3 is 16 residues long. The germline gives CDR1 MDHEN, CDR2 SYDVKM. The ends were cut back, 6 bases at V and 4 bases at J, with 18 bases in the middle. CDR3 amino acids: CASSPGVVVVTGELFF. In nucleotides, the CDR3 is TGTGCCAGCAGCCCAGGGGTAGTGGTAGTCACCGGGGAGCTGTTTTTT.

V usage is TRBV11-2 and J usage is TRBJ2-1; a possible D gene is TRBD2 (5 bases). V lost 5 bases and J lost 10, with 9 bases in between. Germline CDR1 reads SGHAT; CDR2 reads FQNNGV. This CDR3 has 11 residues. The CDR3 DNA follows: TGTGCCAGCAGCCCAGACTACGAGCAGTTCTTC. This codes for CASSPDYEQFF.

As concerns this clonotype: The junction and the germline gene differ at one end; a read error may be behind it. V is TRBV6-1 and J is TRBJ1-1; D remains unclear. The CDR3 runs 13 residues. Germline V gives CDR1 MNHNS, CDR2 SASEGT. The CDR3 loop is CASSEAVNTEVFF. CDR3 nucleotides: TGTGCCAGCAGTGAAGCGGTAAACACTGAAGTTTTCTTT.

This chain connects TRBV12-3 or TRBV12-4 to TRBJ2-7, with 7 bases lining up with TRBD2. The V and J ends lost 4 bases and 4 bases, in that order; junction bases with no gene match: 13. CDR3 length: 16 amino acids. CDR3 nucleotides: TGTGCCAGCAGTTCACCGGGTCGGGGGGTTACATACGAGCAGTACTTC. It specifies CASSSPGRGVTYEQYF.